These 16 T cell receptor beta chains were all obtained from the same sample, sequenced in a study of cytomegalovirus exposure and HLA in healthy donors (TCRdb year 2017). The library was produced with the immunoSEQ multiplex PCR assay. The multiplex PCR relied on a mix of 60 forward primers for TCR Vbeta segments and 13 reverse primers for TCR Jbeta segments. Entries here come from immuneACCESS through TCRdb and include only in-frame sequences with V and J called. Some clones fail to appear in such tables; in the studies checked, an unresolved V gene covers under half of the shortfall, and the cause of the remainder is unknown. The sample has about 130,000 clones on record, roughly 74% of them singletons. The top ten constitute 6% to 8% of the sample. Sequencing was done on a sample of PBMCs. These receptors all stem from a man aged 35 to 55 in good health and CMV-seropositive.

This clone was found a few times. The V call is TRBV28, the J call TRBJ1-1; D is ambiguous. V was clipped by 4 bases and J by 0 bases, with 6 bases between them. The CDR3 totals 13 residues. CDR1 and CDR2 from the germline V gene are MDHEN and SYDVKM. The CDR3 spells CASSSTLNTEAFF. The CDR3 nucleotides are TGTGCCAGCAGTTCCACTCTGAACACTGAAGCTTTCTTT. The entire variable domain, with the rest obtained from reference TRBV28 and TRBJ1-1, is as follows: DVKVTQSSRYLVKRTGEKVFLECVQDMDHENMFWYRQDPGLGLRLIYFSYDVKMKEKGDIPEGYSVSREKKERFSLILESASTNQTSMYLCASSSTLNTEAFFGQGTRLTVV.

This clone was recorded a few times. V is TRBV7-8 and J is TRBJ2-6; D is possibly TRBD2 (5 bases). V was pared by 8 bases and J by 7 bases, with 9 bases between. CDR3 size: 12 residues. CDR1 and CDR2 from the germline V gene are SGHVS and FQNEAQ. CDR3 DNA sequence: TGTGCCAGCGAGGGATCTGCCAACGTCCTGACTTTC. Protein product: CASEGSANVLTF.

The V and J genes are TRBV27 and TRBJ1-2; D uncertain. Trimming stripped 4 bases from V and 5 bases from J, with 17 bases between. The CDR3 covers 15 residues. Germline V gene lookup returns CDR1 MNHEY and CDR2 SMNVEV (reference sequence). CDR3 nucleotide sequence: TGTGCCAGCAGTTCCCAGGCAACCGGTAGTTATGGCTACACCTTC. Its translation is CASSSQATGSYGYTF.

V is TRBV18 and J is TRBJ2-7; 7 nucleotides agree with TRBD2. Germline assignment: CDR1 KGHSH and CDR2 LQKENI. CDR3 size: 14 residues. V gave up 2 bases and J gave up 4 bases; unmatched junction bases: 5. CDR3 sequence (DNA): TGTGCCAGCTCACCAAGGCGGGAGACTTACGAGCAGTACTTC. Translated, it gives CASSPRRETYEQYF.

V usage is TRBV7-6 and J usage is TRBJ2-1; TRBD2 agrees at 9 bases. V shed 3 bases, J shed 8 bases, and the junction held 8 bases outside the gene matches. CDR3 size: 15 residues. CDR1 and CDR2 from the germline V gene are SGHVS and FNYEAQ. The CDR3 region is CASSFLREGGHEQFF. Here the CDR3 DNA reads TGTGCCAGCAGCTTCTTGCGGGAGGGTGGGCATGAGCAGTTCTTC.

In nucleotides, the CDR3 is TGTGCCAGCAGCCAAAACAGGGGGCAAGGTAGTGAAGCTTTCTTT. Encoded protein: CASSQNRGQGSEAFF. The chain couples TRBV5-4 to TRBJ1-1; 9 nucleotides agree with TRBD1. V shed 4 bases, J shed 7 bases, and the junction held 11 bases outside the gene matches. Per germline, CDR1 SGHNT and CDR2 YYREEE (reference sequence). The CDR3 covers 15 residues.

The chain joins TRBV10-3 to TRBJ1-1; 9 bases map to TRBD1. This CDR3 comprises 14 residues. In germline, CDR1 is ENHRY, CDR2 SYGVKD. V lost 6 bases to trimming and J lost 4 bases; unmatched junction nucleotides: 6. The CDR3 DNA reads TGTGCCATCAGCAAACAGGGGGCAGGCACTGAAGCTTTCTTT. Its protein product is CAISKQGAGTEAFF.

V usage is TRBV10-3 and J usage is TRBJ2-6, with D hard to call. V was trimmed by 6 bases and J by 1 base, leaving 7 bases between them. The CDR3 spans 14 residues. Germline V lookup: CDR1 ENHRY, CDR2 SYGVKD. The CDR3 reads CAIRAWSGANVLTF. DNA of the CDR3: TGTGCCATCAGGGCCTGGTCTGGGGCCAACGTCCTGACTTTC.

The V call is TRBV29-1, the J call TRBJ2-1, with D possibly TRBD2 on 6 matching bases. This CDR3 has 13 residues. The V gene lost 7 bases and the J gene lost 3 bases, with 13 bases spanning the gap. Germline values: CDR1 SQVTM, CDR2 ANQGSEA. The CDR3 DNA sequence: TGCAGCGCCCAAGGGCGGGACTACAATGAGCAGTTCTTC. It yields the protein CSAQGRDYNEQFF.

The chain links TRBV29-1 to TRBJ1-2; TRBD1 agrees at 7 bases. This CDR3 is 13 amino acids long. J lost 0 bases, V lost 7 bases, and 5 bases had no gene match. Germline loops: CDR1 SQVTM, CDR2 ANQGSEA. CDR3 in amino acids: CSGGQSPNYGYTF. The CDR3 DNA reads TGCAGCGGGGGACAGTCTCCTAACTATGGCTACACCTTC.

The CDR3 DNA sequence: TGTGCCAGCAGTTACAGTGGCGGGAGGATCCACAATGAGCAGTTCTTC. Encoded protein: CASSYSGGRIHNEQFF. The V and J genes are TRBV6-5 and TRBJ2-1; the match to TRBD2 covers 8 bases. With 2 bases clipped from V and 5 bases from J, the junction kept 8 bases outside the gene matches. CDR1 is MNHEY and CDR2 is SVGAGI in the germline V gene. The CDR3 length is 16 residues.

The chain couples TRBV27 to TRBJ2-2; 10 bases align to TRBD1. CDR1 and CDR2 from the germline V gene are MNHEY and SMNVEV (reference sequence). This CDR3 comprises 15 residues. V lost 2 bases to trimming and J lost 4 bases; unmatched junction nucleotides: 1. CDR3 sequence: CASSLRDRGTGELFF. CDR3 bases: TGTGCCAGCAGTTTAAGGGACAGGGGCACCGGGGAGCTGTTTTTT.

This clone was observed a handful of times. This sequence joins TRBV7-6 and TRBJ2-6; 9 nucleotides align to TRBD1. V was clipped by 4 bases and J by 4 bases; unmatched bases: 5. CDR1 is SGHVS and CDR2 is FNYEAQ in the germline V gene. The CDR3 runs 16 residues. The DNA of the CDR3 is TGTGCCAGCAGCTCACAGGGGGCGCAAGGGGCCAACGTCCTGACTTTC. It encodes CASSSQGAQGANVLTF. The full variable domain, in which reference TRBV7-6 and TRBJ2-6 provide the parts outside the CDR3, is GAGVSQSPRYKVTKRGQDVALRCDPISGHVSLYWYRQALGQGPEFLTYFNYEAQQDKSGLPNDRFSAERPEGSISTLTIQRTEQRDSAMYRCASSSQGAQGANVLTFGAGSRLTVL.

This chain uses TRBV6-1 with TRBJ1-5; a possible D gene is TRBD1 (5 bases). The CDR3 consists of 15 residues. Germline CDR1 and CDR2: MNHNS and SASEGT. V lost 6 bases and J lost 7, with 19 bases in between. The CDR3, as DNA: TGTGCCAGCAGACCCACCGGGGGGAACGGGCAGCCCCAGCATTTT. Amino acids: CASRPTGGNGQPQHF.

On this clone: The identical CDR3 is also encoded by other nucleotide sequences in the sample. The chain carries TRBV28 and TRBJ1-2; TRBD1 aligns across 8 bases. V dropped 4 bases and J dropped 4; count of bases not matched to a gene: 2. Germline CDR1 reads MDHEN; CDR2 reads SYDVKM. This CDR3 has 13 amino acids. CDR3 nucleotide sequence: TGTGCCAGCAGTTACAGGGGGGGCTATGGCTACACCTTC. It is translated as CASSYRGGYGYTF.

The genes are TRBV14 and TRBJ2-3; 7 bases are shared with TRBD2. The V gene's germline CDR1 is SGHDN and CDR2 FVKESK. This CDR3 has 16 amino acids. The V and J ends lost 0 bases and 9 bases, in that order; junction bases with no gene match: 12. As DNA, the CDR3 is TGTGCCAGCAGCCAAGATCTGGCTAGTGGAGCGGGAACGCAGTATTTT. Translation gives CASSQDLASGAGTQYF.